This TCR beta chain was sequenced for a study of cytomegalovirus exposure and HLA in healthy donors. General study results and limits: Investigators reported 150 to 200 TCR beta chains as tied to cytomegalovirus. Most TCR sequences proved rare, with some public TCRs found in many donors. Researchers reported in a later analysis that a missense DCLRE1C variant was tied to TCR beta V- and J-gene trimming.

Primers included in the PCR were 60 Vbeta and 13 Jbeta primers. Profiling relied on immunoSEQ multiplex PCR, and the TCRdb table lists in-frame clones only, not all of them. The table records under 130,000 clones, more than 60% of them present only once. Germline loops: CDR1 MNHEY, CDR2 SVGAGI. The V gene lost 5 bases and the J gene lost 2 bases, with 13 bases spanning the gap. This CDR3 has 14 amino acids. In the case of this clone: The antigen is not known.

The TCR originated in a male donor in good health and CMV-seronegative. This chain links TRBV6-5 with TRBJ2-7; D may be TRBD1 (5 bases). Sequencing was carried out using PBMCs. In DNA form, the CDR3 reads TGTGCCAGCAGTCGAGACAGCGTTACCTACGAGCAGTACTTC. Translation: CASSRDSVTYEQYF.